The 28 T cell receptor beta chains below were found in one sample sequenced in a study of blood T cell repertoires in COVID-19. The table came from immunoSEQ multiplex PCR; TCRdb's copy has only in-frame clones and leaves some out. This table has fewer than 700,000 clones, around nine tenths appearing once. The sequenced sample consisted of peripheral blood. The receptors come from a woman between 45 and 65 years old with COVID-19, enrolled during active disease.

The rearrangement uses TRBV28 and TRBJ2-1; possibly TRBD1 for D (5 bases). This CDR3 has 15 amino acids. Trimming took 1 base from V and 9 from J, leaving 16 bases between them. CDR1 is MDHEN and CDR2 is SYDVKM in the germline V gene. CDR3 amino acids: CASSLSQAQRLEQFF. CDR3 coding DNA: TGTGCCAGCAGTTTATCACAGGCCCAACGACTTGAGCAGTTCTTC.

The chain recombines TRBV5-1 with TRBJ2-4, with 9 bases fitting TRBD1. The CDR3 length is 14 residues. Per germline, CDR1 SGHRS and CDR2 YFSETQ. J lost 8 bases, V lost 4 bases, and 7 bases had no gene match. As DNA, the CDR3 is TGCGCCAGCAGCCAGACAGGGGGTATGGACATTCAGTACTTC. Its protein is CASSQTGGMDIQYF.

This sequence joins TRBV6-1 and TRBJ1-6; 7 bases line up with TRBD1. With V trimmed by 6 bases and J by 8 bases, 7 bases remained unmatched. The CDR3 sequence is 14 residues long. Germline V lookup: CDR1 MNHNS, CDR2 SASEGT. The CDR3 loop is CASRPGQTYSPLHF. Here the CDR3 DNA reads TGTGCCAGCAGGCCGGGACAGACCTATTCACCCCTCCACTTT.

This chain joins TRBV3-1 (or the pseudogene TRBV3-2) and TRBJ1-2, with 9 bases fitting TRBD1. Looked up from germline, CDR1 is LGHDT and CDR2 is YNNKEL (reference sequence). The CDR3 is 15 residues long. The J segment lost 2 bases and the V segment lost 3 bases, leaving 4 bases of the junction unmatched. The CDR3 DNA is TGTGCCAGCAGCCAGGGACAGGGTAGAAACTATGGCTACACCTTC. This codes for CASSQGQGRNYGYTF.

The chain carries TRBV5-1 and TRBJ2-3; 7 nucleotides line up with TRBD2. This CDR3 is built from 15 residues. Per the germline V gene, CDR1 is SGHRS and CDR2 is YFSETQ. V dropped 0 bases and J dropped 5; count of bases not matched to a gene: 6. Here the CDR3 reads CASSLGLAKGDTQYF. Written as DNA, the CDR3 is TGCGCCAGCAGCTTGGGACTAGCAAAGGGAGATACGCAGTATTTT.

The chain is built from TRBV5-1 and TRBJ1-1, with D perhaps TRBD1 (6 bases). V lost 2 bases to trimming and J lost 0 bases, with 20 bases between them. Germline V CDR1 and CDR2: SGHRS, YFSETQ. The CDR3 length is 18 residues. CDR3 amino acids: CASSFLGGEAKMNTEAFF. In DNA form, the CDR3 reads TGCGCCAGCAGCTTTCTAGGGGGGGAGGCAAAAATGAACACTGAAGCTTTCTTT.

The chain couples TRBV5-4 to TRBJ2-7; 9 nucleotides agree with TRBD1. The CDR3 consists of 14 residues. The trim removed 4 bases at V and 6 bases at J, leaving 8 bases unmatched. The germline gives CDR1 SGHNT, CDR2 YYREEE (reference sequence). The CDR3 protein is CASSTGTGYGEQYF. The CDR3 nucleotides are TGTGCCAGCAGCACCGGGACAGGGTATGGCGAGCAGTACTTC.

The rearrangement links TRBV18 to TRBJ2-3; D perhaps matches TRBD2 (6 bases). CDR1 and CDR2 from the germline V gene are KGHSH and LQKENI. The CDR3 covers 15 residues. Trimming cost V 8 bases and J 4 bases, with 19 bases left between them. The chain's CDR3 is CASGSGTAGADTQYF. CDR3 coding DNA: TGTGCCAGCGGGTCAGGGACTGCTGGTGCAGATACGCAGTATTTT.

The V gene is TRBV19, the J gene TRBJ2-5, with a weak D call TRBD1 (6 bases). Germline CDR1 LNHDA, CDR2 SQIVND (reference sequence). The CDR3 has 15 amino acids. The V and J ends lost 7 bases and 3 bases respectively, with 18 bases between them. DNA for the CDR3: TGTGCCAGTACTGGGTATGGCAGGGGAAAAGAGACCCAGTACTTC. Residues: CASTGYGRGKETQYF.

Here the CDR3 reads CASSPRQDFSEQYF. Written as DNA, the CDR3 is TGTGCCAGCAGCCCCCGACAGGATTTCTCCGAGCAGTACTTC. The chain joins TRBV9 to TRBJ2-7; weak D call: TRBD1 (6 bases). The V end lost 4 bases, the J end lost 6 bases, and 17 bases lay between the germline ends. CDR3 length equals 14 residues. The germline CDR1 and CDR2 sequences are SGDLS and YYNGEE.

The chain combines TRBV7-9 with TRBJ2-7, with TRBD2 matching 11 bases. The V and J ends lost 4 bases and 5 bases, in that order; junction bases with no gene match: 7. CDR1 and CDR2 from the germline V gene are SEHNR and FQNEAQ (reference sequence). This CDR3 comprises 15 residues. The CDR3, as DNA: TGTGCCAGCAGCTCCGGACTAGCGGGCAGCCACGAGCAGTACTTC. Its protein is CASSSGLAGSHEQYF.

This rearrangement joins TRBV2 to TRBJ1-1, with TRBD1 matching over 8 bases. Germline CDR1 is SNHLY and CDR2 is FYNNEI. The CDR3 contains 15 residues. The J segment lost 5 bases and the V segment lost 1 base, leaving 6 bases of the junction unmatched. CDR3 coding DNA: TGTGCCAGCAGTGAAGGGGGACAGGTTAGGACTGAAGCTTTCTTT. It translates to CASSEGGQVRTEAFF.

This chain uses TRBV7-3 with TRBJ1-1, with D perhaps TRBD1 (5 bases). Trimming removed 1 base at V and 9 bases at J, with 12 bases between. CDR1 SGHTA and CDR2 FQGTGA come from the germline V gene. The CDR3 runs 13 residues. CDR3 bases: TGTGCCAGCAGCTTAAAGGGGATCGATAAAGCTTTCTTT. Its protein product is CASSLKGIDKAFF.

CDR3 residues: CASSADRLYGYTF. The CDR3 DNA follows: TGTGCCAGCAGCGCGGACAGGCTCTATGGCTACACCTTC. The chain joins TRBV5-5 to TRBJ1-2; 7 bases fit TRBD1. Germline lookup yields CDR1 SGHKS and CDR2 YYEKEE (reference sequence). The CDR3 loop spans 13 amino acids. Germline trimming cut 4 bases from V and 4 bases from J; bases unmatched to any gene: 4.

The chain uses TRBV5-3 and TRBJ2-6, with TRBD2 identical over 8 bases. TRBV5-3 counts as an open reading frame of uncertain function. V was pared by 9 bases and J by 7 bases, with 15 bases of the junction left unmatched. The CDR3 sequence is 16 residues long. The CDR3 is CAIRGGFIIRANVLTF. Here the CDR3 DNA reads TGTGCCATCCGGGGGGGATTCATCATACGAGCCAACGTCCTGACTTTC.

J is TRBJ1-1 and V is TRBV6-5; no firm D call. Trimming shortened V by 6 bases and J by 0 bases, and 5 bases separated the two germline ends. Germline V gives CDR1 MNHEY, CDR2 SVGAGI. The CDR3 runs 12 residues. The CDR3 region is CASRNMNTEAFF. As DNA, the CDR3 is TGTGCCAGCAGAAATATGAACACTGAAGCTTTCTTT.

J is TRBJ1-5 and V is TRBV19, with D tentatively TRBD1 (5 bases). CDR3 length: 13 residues. Trimming took 7 bases from V and 4 from J, leaving 11 bases between them. Germline-derived CDR1 and CDR2 are LNHDA and SQIVND (reference sequence). The CDR3 region is CASNRQLNQPQHF. CDR3 DNA sequence: TGTGCCAGTAATAGACAGCTGAATCAGCCCCAGCATTTT.

The chain uses TRBV9 and TRBJ2-7; D not resolved. Trimming shortened V by 3 bases and J by 2 bases, and 12 bases separated the two germline ends. Germline V CDR1 and CDR2: SGDLS, YYNGEE. This CDR3 contains 14 residues. CDR3: CASSAPGGAYEQYF. CDR3 nucleotide sequence: TGTGCCAGCAGCGCTCCAGGTGGCGCCTACGAGCAGTACTTC.

The chain uses TRBV5-1 and TRBJ2-5; TRBD2 agrees at 7 bases. The CDR3 spans 14 residues. CDR1 and CDR2 from the germline V gene are SGHRS and YFSETQ. Losses at the gene ends were 4 bases for V and 2 bases for J; bases not matched to a gene: 5. CDR3 residues: CASSGGLRQETQYF. The CDR3 DNA reads as TGCGCCAGCAGCGGGGGACTAAGACAAGAGACCCAGTACTTC. The full variable domain, rest sourced from reference TRBV5-1 and TRBJ2-5, is KAGVTQTPRYLIKTRGQQVTLSCSPISGHRSVSWYQQTPGQGLQFLFEYFSETQRNKGNFPGRFSGRQFSNSRSEMNVSTLELGDSALYLCASSGGLRQETQYFGPGTRLLVL.

This clone was recorded only once. The V call is TRBV19, the J call TRBJ1-1; 7 bases line up with TRBD1. The germline CDR1 and CDR2 sequences are LNHDA and SQIVND (reference sequence). The CDR3 runs to 15 residues. V lost 7 bases and J lost 1; bases outside the gene matches: 9. The CDR3 sequence: CASIRTGRPNTEAFF. The CDR3 DNA sequence: TGTGCCAGTATTAGGACAGGTCGCCCGAACACTGAAGCTTTCTTT.

The gene calls are TRBV19 and TRBJ2-3; 7 positions agree with TRBD2. CDR1 LNHDA and CDR2 SQIVND come from the germline V gene (reference sequence). The CDR3 runs 15 residues. The V and J ends lost 3 bases and 1 base, in that order; junction bases with no gene match: 4. The CDR3 region has the DNA TGTGCCAGTAGTATTGTCCTAGCGGGCACAGATACGCAGTATTTT. Amino acids: CASSIVLAGTDTQYF.

The chain uses TRBV30 and TRBJ1-2; D remains unclear. CDR3 length: 14 amino acids. V was pared by 3 bases and J by 6 bases, with 17 bases between. The germline CDR1 and CDR2 sequences are GTSNPN and SVGIG (reference sequence). DNA for the CDR3: TGTGCCTGGAGCCGCACCGAGGGCCTCGATGGCTACACCTTC. Protein product: CAWSRTEGLDGYTF.

The J gene is TRBJ1-1, the V gene TRBV19; 7 bases fit TRBD1. V was pared by 6 bases and J by 0 bases, with 7 bases of the junction left unmatched. CDR1 is LNHDA, CDR2 SQIVND, per germline (reference sequence). The CDR3 sequence is 15 residues long. In nucleotides, the CDR3 is TGTGCCAGTAGCTCACACAGGGGAGTGAACACTGAAGCTTTCTTT. Amino acid sequence: CASSSHRGVNTEAFF.

The genes are TRBV20-1 and TRBJ1-2; D unresolved. CDR3 length equals 11 residues. Trimming stripped 5 bases from V and 5 bases from J, with 9 bases between. The germline V gene has CDR1 DFQATT and CDR2 SNEGSKA (reference sequence). Here the CDR3 reads CSAYRDYGYTF. The CDR3 coding sequence is TGCAGTGCTTACCGGGATTATGGCTACACCTTC.

This clone was recorded a few times. The chain recombines TRBV9 with TRBJ2-1, with 10 nucleotides matching TRBD2. This CDR3 has 16 residues. In germline, CDR1 is SGDLS, CDR2 YYNGEE. The trim removed 3 bases at V and 15 bases at J, leaving 18 bases unmatched. This CDR3 is CASSGQKEGSGGPRFF. As DNA, the CDR3 is TGTGCCAGCAGCGGCCAGAAAGAGGGTAGCGGGGGGCCCCGGTTCTTC.

The rearrangement uses TRBV9 and TRBJ2-2, with TRBD2 identical over 7 bases. The germline V gene has CDR1 SGDLS and CDR2 YYNGEE. With V trimmed by 5 bases and J by 0 bases, 4 bases remained unmatched. The CDR3 totals 15 residues. DNA of the CDR3: TGTGCCAGCAGGGGGAGGGCATCGAACACCGGGGAGCTGTTTTTT. Amino acids: CASRGRASNTGELFF.

V is TRBV5-1 and J is TRBJ2-3; the D gene is possibly TRBD1 (5 bases). The V gene lost 3 bases and the J gene lost 4 bases, with 18 bases spanning the gap. The CDR3 contains 16 residues. CDR1 and CDR2 (germline): SGHRS, YFSETQ. CDR3 in amino acids: CASSSQPGNRADTQYF. Written as DNA, the CDR3 is TGCGCCAGCAGCTCACAACCAGGGAATCGGGCAGATACGCAGTATTTT.

The chain recombines TRBV5-1 with TRBJ1-4; tentatively, D is TRBD1 (5 bases). The CDR3 is made up of 15 amino acids. Looked up from germline, CDR1 is SGHRS and CDR2 is YFSETQ. Between the trimmed V and J ends, which lost 0 bases and 8 bases, there was a span of 14 bases. The DNA of the CDR3 is TGCGCCAGCAGCTTGGGATTCCAGGGTAACGAAAAACTGTTTTTT. Encoded protein: CASSLGFQGNEKLFF.